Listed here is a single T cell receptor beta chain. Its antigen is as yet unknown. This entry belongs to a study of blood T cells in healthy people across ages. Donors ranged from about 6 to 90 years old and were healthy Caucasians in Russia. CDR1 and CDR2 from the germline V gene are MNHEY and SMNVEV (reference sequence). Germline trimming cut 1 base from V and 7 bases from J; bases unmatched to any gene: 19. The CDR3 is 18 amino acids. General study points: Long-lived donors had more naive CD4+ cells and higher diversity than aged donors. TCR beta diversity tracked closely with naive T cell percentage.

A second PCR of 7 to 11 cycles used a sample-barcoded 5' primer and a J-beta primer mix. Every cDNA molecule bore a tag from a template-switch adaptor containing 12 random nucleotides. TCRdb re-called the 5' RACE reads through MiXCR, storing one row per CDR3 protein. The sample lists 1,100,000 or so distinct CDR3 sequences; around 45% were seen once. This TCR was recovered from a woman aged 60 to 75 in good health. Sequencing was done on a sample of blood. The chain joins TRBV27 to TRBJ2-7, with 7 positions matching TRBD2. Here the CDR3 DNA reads TGTGCCAGCAGTTTATTAGTTACCGGCGGGAGCTCCTACAATGAGCAGTACTTC. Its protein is CASSLLVTGGSSYNEQYF.